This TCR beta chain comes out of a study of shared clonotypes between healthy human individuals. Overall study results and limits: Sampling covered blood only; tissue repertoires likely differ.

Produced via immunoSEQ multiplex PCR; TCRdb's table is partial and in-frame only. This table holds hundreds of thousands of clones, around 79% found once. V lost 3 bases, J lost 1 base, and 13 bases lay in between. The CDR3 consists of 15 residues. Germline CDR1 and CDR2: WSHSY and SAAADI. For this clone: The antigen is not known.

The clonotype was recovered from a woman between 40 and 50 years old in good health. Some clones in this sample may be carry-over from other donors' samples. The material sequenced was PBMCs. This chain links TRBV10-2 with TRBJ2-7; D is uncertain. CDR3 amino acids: CASSETPDGSYEQYF. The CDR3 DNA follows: TGCGCCAGCAGTGAAACTCCGGACGGTTCCTACGAGCAGTACTTC.